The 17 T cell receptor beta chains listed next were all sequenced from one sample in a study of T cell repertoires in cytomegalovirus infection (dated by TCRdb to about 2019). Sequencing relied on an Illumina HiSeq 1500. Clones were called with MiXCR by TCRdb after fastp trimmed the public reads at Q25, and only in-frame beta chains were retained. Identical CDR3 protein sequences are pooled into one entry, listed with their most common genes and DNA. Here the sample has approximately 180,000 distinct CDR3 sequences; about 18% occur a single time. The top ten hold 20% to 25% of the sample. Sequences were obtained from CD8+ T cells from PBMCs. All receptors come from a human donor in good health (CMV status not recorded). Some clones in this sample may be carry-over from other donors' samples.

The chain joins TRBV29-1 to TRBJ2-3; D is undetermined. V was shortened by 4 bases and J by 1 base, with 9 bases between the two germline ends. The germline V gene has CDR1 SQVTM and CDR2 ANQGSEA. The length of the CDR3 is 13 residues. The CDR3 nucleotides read TGCAGCGTTGCTTCGATGGGCACAGATACGCAGTATTTT. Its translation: CSVASMGTDTQYF.

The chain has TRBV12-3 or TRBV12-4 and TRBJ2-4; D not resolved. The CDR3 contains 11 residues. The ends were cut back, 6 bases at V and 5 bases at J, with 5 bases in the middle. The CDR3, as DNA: TGTGCCAGCAGGGACCAAAACATTCAGTACTTC. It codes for CASRDQNIQYF.

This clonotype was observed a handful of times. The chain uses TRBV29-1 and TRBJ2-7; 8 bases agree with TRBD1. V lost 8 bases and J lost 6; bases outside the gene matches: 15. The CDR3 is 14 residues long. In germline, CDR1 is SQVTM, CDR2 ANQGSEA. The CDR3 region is CSPIRTGNFSEQYF. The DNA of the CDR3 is TGCAGCCCAATCCGGACAGGGAATTTCAGCGAGCAGTACTTC.

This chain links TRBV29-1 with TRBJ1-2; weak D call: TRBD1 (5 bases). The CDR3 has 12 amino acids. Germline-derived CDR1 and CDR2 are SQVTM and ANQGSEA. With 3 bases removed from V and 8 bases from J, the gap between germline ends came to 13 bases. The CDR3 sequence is CSVDGQGRGYTF. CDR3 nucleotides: TGCAGCGTTGACGGTCAGGGTAGAGGCTACACCTTC.

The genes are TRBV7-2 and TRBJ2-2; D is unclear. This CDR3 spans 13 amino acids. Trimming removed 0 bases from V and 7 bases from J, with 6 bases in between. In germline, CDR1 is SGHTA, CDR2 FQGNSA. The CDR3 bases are TGTGCCAGCAGCTTAGCGGCGGTCGGGGAGCTGTTTTTT. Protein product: CASSLAAVGELFF. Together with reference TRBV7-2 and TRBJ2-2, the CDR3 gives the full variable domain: GAGVSQSPSNKVTEKGKDVELRCDPISGHTALYWYRQSLGQGLEFLIYFQGNSAPDKSGLPSDRFSAERTGGSVSTLTIQRTQQEDSAVYLCASSLAAVGELFFGEGSRLTVL.

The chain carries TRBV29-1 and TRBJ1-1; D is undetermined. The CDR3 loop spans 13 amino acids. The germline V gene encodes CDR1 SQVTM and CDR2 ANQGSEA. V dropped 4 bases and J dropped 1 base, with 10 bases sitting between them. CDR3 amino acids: CSVALFENTEAFF. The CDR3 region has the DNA TGCAGCGTTGCGTTGTTCGAGAACACTGAAGCTTTCTTT.

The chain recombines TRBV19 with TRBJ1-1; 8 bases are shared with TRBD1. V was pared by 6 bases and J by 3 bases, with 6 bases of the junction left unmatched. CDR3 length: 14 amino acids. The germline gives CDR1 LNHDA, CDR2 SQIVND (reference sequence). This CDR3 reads CASRKTGVDTEAFF. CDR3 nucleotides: TGTGCCAGTAGAAAGACAGGGGTAGACACTGAAGCTTTCTTT.

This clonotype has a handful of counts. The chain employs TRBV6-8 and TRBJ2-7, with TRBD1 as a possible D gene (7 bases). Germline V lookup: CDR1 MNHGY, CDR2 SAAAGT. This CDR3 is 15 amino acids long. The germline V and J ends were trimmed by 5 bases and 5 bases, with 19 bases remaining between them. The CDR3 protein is CASSREPQGGDEQYF. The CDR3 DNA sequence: TGTGCCAGCAGTCGTGAACCGCAGGGGGGCGACGAGCAGTACTTC.

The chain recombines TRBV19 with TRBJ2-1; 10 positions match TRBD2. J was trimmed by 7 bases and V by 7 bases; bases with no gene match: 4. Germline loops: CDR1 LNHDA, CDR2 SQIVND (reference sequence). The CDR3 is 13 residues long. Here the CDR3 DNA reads TGTGCCAGTAATAAGCGGGGGGGGAATGAGCAGTTCTTC. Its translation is CASNKRGGNEQFF.

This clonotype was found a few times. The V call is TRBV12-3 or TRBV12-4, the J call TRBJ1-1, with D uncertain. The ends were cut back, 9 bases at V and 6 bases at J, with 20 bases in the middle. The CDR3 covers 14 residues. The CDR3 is CASWVRAGNSEAFF. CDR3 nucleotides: TGTGCCAGTTGGGTACGGGCCGGTAATTCTGAAGCTTTCTTT.

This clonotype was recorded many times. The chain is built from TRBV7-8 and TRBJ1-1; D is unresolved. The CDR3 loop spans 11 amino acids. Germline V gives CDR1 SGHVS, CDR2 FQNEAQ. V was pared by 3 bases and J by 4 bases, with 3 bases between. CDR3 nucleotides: TGTGCCAGCAGCTTGGCCACTGAAGCTTTCTTT. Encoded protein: CASSLATEAFF.

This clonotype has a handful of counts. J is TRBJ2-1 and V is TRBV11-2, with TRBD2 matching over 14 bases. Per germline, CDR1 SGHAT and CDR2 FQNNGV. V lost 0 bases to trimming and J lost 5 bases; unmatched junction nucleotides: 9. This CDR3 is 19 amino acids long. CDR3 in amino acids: CASSLDRPGLAGENNEQFF. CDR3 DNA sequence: TGTGCCAGCAGCTTAGATCGTCCGGGACTAGCGGGGGAGAACAATGAGCAGTTCTTC.

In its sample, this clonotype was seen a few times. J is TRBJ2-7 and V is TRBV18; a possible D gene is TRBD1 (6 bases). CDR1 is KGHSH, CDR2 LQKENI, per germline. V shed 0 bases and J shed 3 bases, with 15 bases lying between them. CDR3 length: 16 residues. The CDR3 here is CASSPPIGTKLYEQYF. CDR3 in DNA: TGTGCCAGCTCACCACCGATTGGGACAAAACTCTACGAGCAGTACTTC.

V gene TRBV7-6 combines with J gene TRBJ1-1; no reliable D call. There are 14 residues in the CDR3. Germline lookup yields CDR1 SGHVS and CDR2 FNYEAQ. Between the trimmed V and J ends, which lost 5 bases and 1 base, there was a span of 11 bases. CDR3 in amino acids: CASSPSWGNTEAFF. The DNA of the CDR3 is TGTGCCAGCAGCCCAAGTTGGGGGAACACTGAAGCTTTCTTT.

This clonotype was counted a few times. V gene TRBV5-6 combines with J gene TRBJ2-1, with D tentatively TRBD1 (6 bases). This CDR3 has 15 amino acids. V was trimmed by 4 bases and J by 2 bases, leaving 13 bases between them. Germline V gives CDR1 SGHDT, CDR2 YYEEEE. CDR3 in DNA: TGTGCCAGCAGCCCTACCCAGGGGCCCTACAATGAGCAGTTCTTC. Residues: CASSPTQGPYNEQFF.

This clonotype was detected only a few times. CDR3 in DNA: TGCAGCGTTGGGGGAAAGCAGGGGAAACCCTACGAGCAGTACTTC. Translated: CSVGGKQGKPYEQYF. The chain has TRBV29-1 and TRBJ2-7; D is perhaps TRBD1 (6 bases). The germline CDR1 and CDR2 sequences are SQVTM and ANQGSEA. There are 15 residues in the CDR3. V gave up 4 bases and J gave up 2 bases, with 18 bases separating them.

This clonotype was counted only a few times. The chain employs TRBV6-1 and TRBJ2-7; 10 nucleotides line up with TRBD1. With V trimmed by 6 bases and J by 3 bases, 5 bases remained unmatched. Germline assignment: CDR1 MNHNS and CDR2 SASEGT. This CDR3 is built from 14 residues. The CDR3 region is CASRWTGGNYEQYF. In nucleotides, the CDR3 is TGTGCCAGCAGATGGACAGGGGGGAACTACGAGCAGTACTTC.